This TCR beta chain was recorded in a study of T cells in Graves' hyperthyroidism and ophthalmopathy. Study-wide results and limits: Ophthalmopathy onset followed model prediction by a median about six months.

On this clonotype itself: The target antigen is unknown.

Clinicians diagnosed patients from clinical symptoms, serum thyroxine and TRAb, thyroid ultrasound and orbital computed tomography. Researchers amplified the TCR beta CDR3 regions from RNA transcripts. Primed by the HTBI set, a first-round RT-PCR was run on the TCR CDR3. MiXCR was run by TCRdb on the multiplex PCR reads, yielding one entry per CDR3 protein. The sample yields over 550,000 distinct CDR3 sequences, approximately 16% seen once. Germline trimming cut 3 bases from V and 5 bases from J; bases unmatched to any gene: 6. There are 14 residues in the CDR3. Germline assignment: CDR1 MDHEN and CDR2 SYDVKM.

The sample consisted of blood. This receptor was taken from a woman younger than 35 with Graves' hyperthyroidism. The J gene is TRBJ1-2, the V gene TRBV28; TRBD1 matches 7 bases. The CDR3 loop reads CASSFVGTEYGYTF. In DNA form, the CDR3 reads TGTGCCAGCAGTTTTGTTGGGACAGAGTATGGCTACACCTTC.